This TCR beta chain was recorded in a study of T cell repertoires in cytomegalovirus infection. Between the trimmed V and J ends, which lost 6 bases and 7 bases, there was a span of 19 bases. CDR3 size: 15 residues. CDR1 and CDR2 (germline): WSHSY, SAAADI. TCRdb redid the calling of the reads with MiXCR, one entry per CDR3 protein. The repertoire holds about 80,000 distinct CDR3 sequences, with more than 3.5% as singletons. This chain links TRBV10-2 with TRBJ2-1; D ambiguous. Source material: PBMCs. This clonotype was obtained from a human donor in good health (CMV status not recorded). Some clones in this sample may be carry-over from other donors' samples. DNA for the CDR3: TGCGCCAGCAGCAAAATCGTGATAGTTAGGAATGAGCAGTTCTTC. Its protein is CASSKIVIVRNEQFF.